Listed below are T cell receptor beta chains from one sample, sequenced in a study of T cell repertoires in ileal Crohn's disease. TCRdb keeps only in-frame clones here, not all; method: immunoSEQ multiplex PCR. The sample includes approximately 5,100 clones, 70% to 80% of them seen just once. The sample taken for sequencing was ileal tissue. The source of these receptors is an adult with Crohn's disease. Each CDR3 is given with its conserved first and last residue. The D gene is left open where the match is weak. Clone size is given for some rows only: seen once, a few or many times, or a class if the clone is expanded.

D: TRBD1; J: TRBJ1-3; V: TRBV5-6; size: NA; CDR3: CASRETGGGNTIYF; DNA: TGTGCCAGCAGAGAAACAGGGGGTGGAAACACCATATATTTT
D: NA; J: TRBJ1-2; V: TRBV7-3; size: NA; CDR3: CASSPQGLYGYTF; DNA: TGTGCCAGCAGCCCACAGGGCCTCTATGGCTACACCTTC
D: NA; J: TRBJ1-5; V: TRBV2; size: NA; CDR3: CASRTDRDNQPQHF; DNA: TGTGCCAGCAGGACAGACCGAGACAATCAGCCCCAGCATTTT
D: NA; J: TRBJ2-1; V: TRBV6-5; size: once; CDR3: CASSKQGGNEQFF; DNA: TGTGCCAGCAGTAAACAGGGAGGCAATGAGCAGTTCTTC
D: NA; J: TRBJ1-2; V: TRBV10-3; size: NA; CDR3: CATLQGNYGYTF; DNA: TGTGCCACCCTACAGGGAAACTATGGCTACACCTTC
D: NA; J: TRBJ1-5; V: TRBV19; size: few; CDR3: CASSNGRVDQPQHF; DNA: TGTGCCAGTAGTAATGGGAGGGTAGATCAGCCCCAGCATTTT
D: NA; J: TRBJ2-2; V: TRBV7-3; size: NA; CDR3: CASSLFPDTGTSGTGELFF; DNA: TGTGCCAGCAGCTTATTTCCTGACACCGGGACGAGTGGAACCGGGGAGCTGTTTTTT
D: TRBD2; J: TRBJ2-2; V: TRBV7-3; size: few; CDR3: CASSYAGAGELFF; DNA: TGTGCCAGCAGCTACGCGGGGGCCGGGGAGCTGTTTTTT
D: TRBD1; J: TRBJ2-7; V: TRBV5-4; size: NA; CDR3: CASSPRQGISYEQYF; DNA: TGTGCCAGCAGCCCGAGACAGGGCATCTCCTACGAGCAGTACTTC
D: NA; J: TRBJ2-7; V: TRBV4-2; size: NA; CDR3: CASSQASGSSLYEQYF; DNA: TGTGCCAGCAGCCAAGCCTCAGGGAGCAGTTTGTACGAGCAGTACTTC
D: NA; J: TRBJ2-1; V: TRBV5-1; size: few; CDR3: CASRFVTGIYSYNEQFF; DNA: TGCGCCAGCCGATTCGTGACCGGGATTTACTCCTACAATGAGCAGTTCTTC
D: NA; J: TRBJ2-5; V: TRBV7-2; size: NA; CDR3: CASSLGRSETQYF; DNA: TGTGCCAGCAGCTTAGGTCGATCCGAGACCCAGTACTTC
D: TRBD2; J: TRBJ2-5; V: TRBV7-2; size: NA; CDR3: CASSSGLAKTQYF; DNA: TGTGCCAGCAGCTCAGGACTAGCAAAGACCCAGTACTTC
D: NA; J: TRBJ2-1; V: TRBV10-3; size: NA; CDR3: CAISDSWGSASRSGNEQFF; DNA: TGTGCCATCAGTGATAGTTGGGGGTCGGCTAGCAGGTCTGGGAATGAGCAGTTCTTC
D: NA; J: TRBJ1-2; V: TRBV7-9; size: once; CDR3: CASSRTDPYGYTF; DNA: TGTGCCAGCAGCCGGACAGACCCTTATGGCTACACCTTC
D: NA; J: TRBJ1-2; V: TRBV6-4; size: NA; CDR3: CASSESRDYGYTF; DNA: TGTGCCAGCAGTGAAAGCCGTGACTATGGCTACACCTTC
D: NA; J: TRBJ1-4; V: TRBV6-1; size: NA; CDR3: CASRRQLATNEKLFF; DNA: TGTGCCAGCAGACGCCAACTTGCAACTAATGAAAAACTGTTTTTT
D: TRBD1; J: TRBJ2-1; V: TRBV7-2; size: few; CDR3: CASSPFRDRETEQFF; DNA: TGTGCCAGCAGCCCATTCCGGGACAGGGAGACTGAGCAGTTCTTC
D: NA; J: TRBJ2-3; V: TRBV5-1; size: NA; CDR3: CASSAVCTDTQYF; DNA: TGCGCCAGCAGCGCAGTTTGCACAGATACGCAGTATTTT
D: NA; J: TRBJ1-2; V: TRBV5-4; size: NA; CDR3: CASSLEGGDYGYTF; DNA: TGTGCCAGCAGCTTGGAGGGGGGCGACTATGGCTACACCTTC
D: NA; J: TRBJ1-2; V: TRBV5-1; size: few; CDR3: CASAGGRDYGYTF; DNA: TGCGCCAGCGCCGGGGGGCGCGACTATGGCTACACCTTC
D: TRBD1; J: TRBJ1-1; V: TRBV6-1; size: NA; CDR3: CAGSDRQNTEAFF; DNA: TGTGCCGGGTCGGACAGGCAGAACACTGAAGCTTTCTTT
D: NA; J: TRBJ1-2; V: TRBV11-2; size: NA; CDR3: CASSLYYGYTF; DNA: TGTGCCAGCAGCTTATACTATGGCTACACCTTC
D: NA; J: TRBJ2-3; V: TRBV19; size: NA; CDR3: CASSRADTQYF; DNA: TGTGCCAGTAGTAGGGCAGATACGCAGTATTTT
D: TRBD1; J: TRBJ1-2; V: TRBV15; size: NA; CDR3: CATSRGDRVYGYTF; DNA: TGTGCCACCAGCAGAGGGGACAGGGTCTATGGCTACACCTTC
D: TRBD2; J: TRBJ2-1; V: TRBV14; size: NA; CDR3: CASSLGLAGGLKFF; DNA: TGTGCCAGCAGTCTGGGACTAGCGGGGGGGCTGAAGTTCTTC
D: NA; J: TRBJ2-3; V: TRBV7-6; size: NA; CDR3: CASSLSWGAADTQYF; DNA: TGTGCCAGCAGCTTAAGTTGGGGGGCGGCAGATACGCAGTATTTT
D: TRBD2; J: TRBJ2-3; V: TRBV6-1; size: NA; CDR3: CASSELRGGKDTQYF; DNA: TGTGCCAGCAGTGAACTGCGGGGGGGGAAAGATACGCAGTATTTT
D: TRBD1; J: TRBJ2-7; V: TRBV6-1; size: once; CDR3: CASSEMTGGSYEQYF; DNA: TGTGCCAGCAGTGAAATGACAGGGGGATCCTACGAGCAGTACTTC
D: NA; J: TRBJ1-4; V: TRBV7-2; size: NA; CDR3: CASSPRGPTNEKLFF; DNA: TGTGCCAGCAGCCCGCGGGGGCCAACTAATGAAAAACTGTTTTTT
D: NA; J: TRBJ1-2; V: TRBV30; size: NA; CDR3: CAYARGYSYGYTF; DNA: TGTGCCTACGCAAGGGGGTACAGCTATGGCTACACCTTC
D: NA; J: TRBJ1-4; V: TRBV6-5; size: NA; CDR3: CASRITGNFNEKLFF; DNA: TGTGCCAGCAGAATTACAGGGAACTTTAATGAAAAACTGTTTTTT
D: NA; J: TRBJ1-2; V: TRBV21-1; size: NA; CDR3: CASSKYFGTISRDYGYTF; DNA: TGTGCCAGCAGCAAATATTTTGGGACAATTTCTAGGGACTATGGCTACACCTTC
D: TRBD1; J: TRBJ1-1; V: TRBV19; size: few; CDR3: CASSRQGAGTEAFF; DNA: TGTGCCAGTAGTCGACAGGGGGCAGGCACTGAAGCTTTCTTT
D: NA; J: TRBJ1-3; V: TRBV19; size: few; CDR3: CASRSGSSSGNTIYF; DNA: TGTGCCAGTAGGTCGGGGTCCTCCTCTGGAAACACCATATATTTT
D: NA; J: TRBJ1-5; V: TRBV6-5; size: NA; CDR3: CASRGGGGPNQPQHF; DNA: TGTGCCAGCAGAGGTGGGGGGGGTCCAAATCAGCCCCAGCATTTT
D: TRBD2; J: TRBJ2-2; V: TRBV11-2; size: few; CDR3: CASSSRDYGAGELFF; DNA: TGTGCCAGCAGCTCCCGGGACTACGGGGCCGGGGAGCTGTTTTTT
D: NA; J: TRBJ2-5; V: TRBV6-4; size: NA; CDR3: CASSDEGLRQWETQYF; DNA: TGTGCCAGCAGTGACGAAGGGTTGAGGCAGTGGGAGACCCAGTACTTC
D: NA; J: TRBJ1-2; V: TRBV6-5; size: few; CDR3: CASSYAGFRYGYTF; DNA: TGTGCCAGCAGTTACGCTGGATTTCGCTATGGCTACACCTTC
D: NA; J: TRBJ2-7; V: TRBV6-1; size: few; CDR3: CASSDQGYEQYF; DNA: TGTGCCAGCAGTGACCAGGGCTACGAGCAGTACTTC
D: NA; J: TRBJ1-1; V: TRBV14; size: NA; CDR3: CASSHDAGVRAEAFF; DNA: TGTGCCAGCAGCCATGATGCAGGGGTGCGGGCTGAAGCTTTCTTT
D: TRBD1; J: TRBJ2-1; V: TRBV6-1; size: NA; CDR3: CASRDRVEEQFF; DNA: TGTGCCAGCAGGGACAGGGTTGAGGAGCAGTTCTTC
D: NA; J: TRBJ2-6; V: TRBV30; size: few; CDR3: CAWRRFSGANVLTF; DNA: TGTGCCTGGAGACGGTTCTCTGGGGCCAACGTCCTGACTTTC
D: NA; J: TRBJ2-1; V: TRBV19; size: NA; CDR3: CASSISITNEQFF; DNA: TGTGCCAGTAGTATATCAATCACGAATGAGCAGTTCTTC
D: TRBD2; J: TRBJ2-1; V: TRBV7-2; size: NA; CDR3: CASSLGRGGLNEQFF; DNA: TGTGCCAGCAGCTTAGGTCGGGGGGGCCTTAATGAGCAGTTCTTC
D: NA; J: TRBJ2-2; V: TRBV5-1; size: NA; CDR3: CASSSPGTRRGTGELFF; DNA: TGCGCCAGCAGCTCTCCCGGGACGCGGAGGGGCACCGGGGAGCTGTTTTTT
D: TRBD2; J: TRBJ2-5; V: TRBV6-1; size: NA; CDR3: CASSETPLGLAGGPRETQYF; DNA: TGTGCCAGCAGTGAAACCCCCTTAGGGCTAGCGGGGGGACCGAGAGAGACCCAGTACTTC
D: TRBD1; J: TRBJ2-2; V: TRBV5-1; size: NA; CDR3: CASSLGDRAGELFF; DNA: TGCGCCAGCAGCTTGGGGGACAGAGCCGGGGAGCTGTTTTTT
D: NA; J: TRBJ2-1; V: TRBV30; size: NA; CDR3: CACQALGETSRLNYNEQFF; DNA: TGTGCCTGTCAAGCTTTGGGGGAAACGTCGAGGTTAAACTACAATGAGCAGTTCTTC
D: TRBD1; J: TRBJ2-1; V: TRBV5-4; size: NA; CDR3: CASSRDRNEQFF; DNA: TGTGCCAGCAGCAGGGACAGGAATGAGCAGTTCTTC